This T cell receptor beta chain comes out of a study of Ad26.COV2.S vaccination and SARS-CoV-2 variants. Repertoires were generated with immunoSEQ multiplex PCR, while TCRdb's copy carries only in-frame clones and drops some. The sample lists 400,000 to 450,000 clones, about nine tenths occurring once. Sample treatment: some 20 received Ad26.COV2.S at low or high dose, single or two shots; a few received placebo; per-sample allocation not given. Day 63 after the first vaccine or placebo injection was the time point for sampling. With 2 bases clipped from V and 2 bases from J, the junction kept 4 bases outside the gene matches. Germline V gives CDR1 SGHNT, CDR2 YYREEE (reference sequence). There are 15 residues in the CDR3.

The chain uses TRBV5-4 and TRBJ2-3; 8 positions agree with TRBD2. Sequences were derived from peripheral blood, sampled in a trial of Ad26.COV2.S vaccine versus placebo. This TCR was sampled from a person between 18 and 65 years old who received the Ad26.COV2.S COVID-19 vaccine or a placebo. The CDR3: CASSFISGDTDTQYF. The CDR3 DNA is TGTGCCAGCAGCTTCATTAGCGGGGACACAGATACGCAGTATTTT.